The next 5 T cell receptor beta chains were all read from a single sample in a study of cytomegalovirus exposure and HLA in healthy donors. PCR employed 60 Vbeta and 13 Jbeta primers. Data came from immunoSEQ multiplex PCR; TCRdb stores just in-frame clones and leaves some out. The sample holds approximately 190,000 clones, around 78% seen once. The source material was PBMCs. The origin of the receptors is a young woman in good health and CMV-seropositive.

The chain joins TRBV28 to TRBJ2-3; 7 positions agree with TRBD1. J was trimmed by 2 bases and V by 2 bases; bases with no gene match: 10. The CDR3 loop spans 17 amino acids. Germline CDR1 MDHEN, CDR2 SYDVKM. The CDR3 is CASSLNPRGGPTDTQYF. The DNA for the CDR3 is TGTGCCAGCAGTTTAAACCCCAGAGGGGGCCCCACAGATACGCAGTATTTT.

This clone was counted a single time. V gene TRBV10-3 combines with J gene TRBJ2-2; TRBD1 agrees at 9 bases. The trim removed 9 bases at V and 4 bases at J, leaving 6 bases unmatched. Germline CDR1 and CDR2: ENHRY and SYGVKD. This CDR3 comprises 14 residues. CDR3 protein: CAMADRGPTGELFF. The CDR3 DNA is TGTGCCATGGCGGACAGGGGACCCACCGGGGAGCTGTTTTTT.

The CDR3 region has the DNA TGTGCCAGCAGTCAAAACAGGGAAGGCTACGAGCAGTACTTC. This translates into CASSQNREGYEQYF. The chain joins TRBV28 to TRBJ2-7, with a weak D call TRBD1 (6 bases). Between the trimmed V and J ends, which lost 5 bases and 3 bases, there was a span of 14 bases. The CDR3 has 14 residues. The V gene's germline CDR1 is MDHEN and CDR2 SYDVKM.

The chain couples TRBV9 to TRBJ2-5; 7 nucleotides line up with TRBD2. The CDR3 extends over 16 amino acids. The germline V gene has CDR1 SGDLS and CDR2 YYNGEE. The junction had 11 bases not matched to a gene; V was cut back by 4 bases and J by 2 bases. CDR3 sequence: CASSLQAGRGQETQYF. The CDR3 DNA follows: TGTGCCAGCAGCTTACAAGCGGGGCGGGGGCAAGAGACCCAGTACTTC.

The chain uses TRBV18 and TRBJ2-2; possibly TRBD2 for D (5 bases). The CDR3 runs 16 residues. With 1 base removed from V and 7 bases from J, the gap between germline ends came to 16 bases. Germline V gene sequence: CDR1 KGHSH, CDR2 LQKENI. CDR3 residues: CASSPLARGRNGELFF. For the CDR3, the DNA is TGTGCCAGCTCACCACTAGCGAGAGGCCGGAACGGGGAGCTGTTTTTT.